The sample holds a few counts of the clone carrying this TCR beta chain. Its matching antigen is unknown. These data are taken from a study of a mutant IDH1 vaccine in newly diagnosed glioma. As for the study in general: Once 4-6 weeks had passed after radiotherapy alone, vaccination started, or it started with temozolomide cycles. Study observations and caveats: There were vaccine-induced immune responses in about 93% of the patients. Variations in leading peripheral T cell clonotypes appeared to have no connection with pseudoprogression.

The length of the CDR3 is 13 residues. With 1 base removed from V and 2 bases from J, the gap between germline ends came to 6 bases. The germline V gene has CDR1 SGDLS and CDR2 YYNGEE. Documented time point: week 5, during vaccination. Alongside topical imiquimod, each dose of vaccine comprised 300 ug of mutant IDH1 20-mer peptide. This table comes from immunoSEQ multiplex PCR, and its TCRdb copy is limited to in-frame clones, with some not included. The sample gives about 51,000 clones, around four fifths of which show up once; approximately 1.8% is in the top ten. The source was PBMCs, collected from a glioma patient whose treatment included an IDH1 peptide vaccine. This clonotype was sampled from a woman in her forties with glioma. The J gene is TRBJ1-1, the V gene TRBV9; a possible D gene is TRBD1 (5 bases). The CDR3: CASSVQGNTEAFF. The CDR3 coding sequence is TGTGCCAGCAGCGTACAGGGAAACACTGAAGCTTTCTTT.